A selection of T cell receptor beta chains follows, all from one sample in a study of OX40 agonist ivuxolimab in advanced cancers. Clones were read by immunoSEQ multiplex PCR, and TCRdb kept only the in-frame ones, dropping some. The table has tens of thousands of clones, more than 80% seen once. Sample: CD4+ or CD8+ T cells sorted from blood, taken in a trial of the OX40 agonist ivuxolimab. The receptors were gathered from an adult with an advanced solid tumor such as melanoma, head and neck, liver or kidney cancer. Both conserved end residues are part of each CDR3. D genes are given only for firm matches. Clone size appears in some rows only: once, few, many, or a class for an expanded clone.

>TRBJ2-7|.|TRBV7-8|TRBD1
TGTGCCAGCAGCCCAAAGACAGGGTATAAGCAGTACTTC
CASSPKTGYKQYF
>TRBJ2-7|.|TRBV2|.
TGTGCCAGCAGCGGAAAGGGTCAGCCCCCTATCCTCTACGAGCAGTACTTC
CASSGKGQPPILYEQYF
>TRBJ2-2|.|TRBV27|.
TGTGCCAGCAGTCTGTGGGACCCCAGGACCGGGGAGCTGTTTTTT
CASSLWDPRTGELFF
>TRBJ1-4|.|TRBV7-9|.
TGTGCCAGCAGCCCCCAAGCCCCAGACAGCTTTAATGAAAAACTGTTTTTT
CASSPQAPDSFNEKLFF
>TRBJ2-2|.|TRBV5-1|.
TGCGCCAGCAGCACCGGGACCGACTATACCGGGGAGCTGTTTTTT
CASSTGTDYTGELFF
>TRBJ2-1|.|TRBV5-4|TRBD2
TGTGCCAGCAGCTTGGGACTAGCGGGAGGCCCTGAGCAGTTCTTC
CASSLGLAGGPEQFF
>TRBJ1-2|many|TRBV6-5|.
TGTGCCAGCAGTACGAGACCCGGTGGCTACACCTTC
CASSTRPGGYTF
>TRBJ2-5|.|TRBV2|TRBD2
TGTGCCAGCAGTGAATGGTTCGGGGGGGATCAAGAGACCCAGTACTTC
CASSEWFGGDQETQYF
>TRBJ2-7|.|TRBV6-5|.
TGTGCCAGCAGTTATGGCCCAGGGGAGATCTACGAGCAGTACTTC
CASSYGPGEIYEQYF
>TRBJ2-1|.|TRBV29-1|.
TGCAGCGTTGAAAGAGACAATGAGCAGTTCTTC
CSVERDNEQFF
>TRBJ1-1|once|TRBV6-1|.
TGTGCCAGCAGTGTCCCGGTTTGGGACACTGAAGCTTTCTTT
CASSVPVWDTEAFF
>TRBJ2-7|.|TRBV2|TRBD1
TGTGCCAGCAGTGGGACAGGGAACCTTGGCGAGCAGTACTTC
CASSGTGNLGEQYF
>TRBJ2-7|.|TRBV4-1|.
TGCGCCAGCAGCCAGGGGCGGGGACCCTACGAGCAGTACTTC
CASSQGRGPYEQYF
>TRBJ2-7|.|TRBV5-6|.
TGTGCCAGCAGCCGGGACACTGTTCGGGAGCAGTACTTC
CASSRDTVREQYF
>TRBJ2-1|.|TRBV5-1|.
TGCGCCAGCAGCTTGAATGGGGGGTTGGATGAGCAGTTCTTC
CASSLNGGLDEQFF
>TRBJ2-5|.|TRBV19|TRBD2
TGTGCCAGTAGTATCTGGACTAGCGGGGGGGCGACTCAAGAGACCCAGTACTTC
CASSIWTSGGATQETQYF
>TRBJ2-2|.|TRBV18|TRBD1
TGTGCCAGCTCACCTAGAAAAGACAGGGTGAACACCGGGGAGCTGTTTTTT
CASSPRKDRVNTGELFF
>TRBJ2-7|.|TRBV9|.
TGTGCCAGCAGCCCTAGCGACTACCCCTACGAGCAGTACTTC
CASSPSDYPYEQYF
>TRBJ2-2|.|TRBV6-5|.
TGTGCCAGCACCTTCTTTGTGGGCGGGGAGCTGTTTTTT
CASTFFVGGELFF
>TRBJ2-3|.|TRBV7-9|TRBD1
TGTGCCAGCAGCGGGACAGGGGGTTTGGATACGCAGTATTTT
CASSGTGGLDTQYF
>TRBJ1-4|.|TRBV5-6|.
TGTGCCAGTTCCGACAACGGGGTGGATGAAAAACTGTTTTTT
CASSDNGVDEKLFF
>TRBJ2-1|once|TRBV27|TRBD2
TGTGCCAGCAGTTTATCGCTCCCGGGGACTAGCGGCAATGAGCAGTTCTTC
CASSLSLPGTSGNEQFF
>TRBJ2-7|.|TRBV5-4|.
TGTGCCAGCAGCTTGGGGACGGGAACGGGATACGAGCAGTACTTC
CASSLGTGTGYEQYF
>TRBJ2-7|.|TRBV30|.
TGTGCCTGGAGTCCTCTCGGAAGCTACGAGCAGTACTTC
CAWSPLGSYEQYF
>TRBJ1-1|.|TRBV18|TRBD1
TGTGCCAGCTCACCCCCCGCAGGGGGTATCACTGAAGCTTTCTTT
CASSPPAGGITEAFF
>TRBJ1-6|.|TRBV14|.
TGTGCCAGCAGCCAGTCACCGGGAGGAGCTAATTCACCCCTCCACTTT
CASSQSPGGANSPLHF